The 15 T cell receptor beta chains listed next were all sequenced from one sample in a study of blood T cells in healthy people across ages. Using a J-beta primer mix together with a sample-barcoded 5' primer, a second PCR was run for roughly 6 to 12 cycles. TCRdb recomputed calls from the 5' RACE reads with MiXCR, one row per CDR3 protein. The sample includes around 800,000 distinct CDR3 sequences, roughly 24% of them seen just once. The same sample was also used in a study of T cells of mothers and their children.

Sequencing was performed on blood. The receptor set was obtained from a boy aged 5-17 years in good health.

DNA of the CDR3: TGTGCCATCAGTGATTCGGACAGAAGGAATGAAGCTTTCTTT. Its translation: CAISDSDRRNEAFF. The chain is built from TRBV10-3 and TRBJ1-1; possibly TRBD1 for D (6 bases). The CDR3 length is 14 residues. The V gene lost 3 bases and the J gene lost 7 bases, with 15 bases spanning the gap. Germline CDR1 ENHRY, CDR2 SYGVKD.

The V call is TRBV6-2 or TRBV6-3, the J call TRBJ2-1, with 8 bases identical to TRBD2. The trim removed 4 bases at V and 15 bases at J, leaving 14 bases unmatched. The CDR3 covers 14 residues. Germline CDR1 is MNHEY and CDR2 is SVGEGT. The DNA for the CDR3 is TGTGCCAGCAGTTGGTCGTCGGGACTAGGGGATAGGTTCTTC. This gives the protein CASSWSSGLGDRFF.

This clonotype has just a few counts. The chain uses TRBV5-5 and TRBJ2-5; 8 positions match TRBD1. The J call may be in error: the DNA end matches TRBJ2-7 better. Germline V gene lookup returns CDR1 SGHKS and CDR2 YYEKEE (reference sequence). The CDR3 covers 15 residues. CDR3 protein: CASSPRWTGSYEQYF. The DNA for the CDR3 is TGTGCCAGCAGCCCCAGGTGGACAGGGAGCTACGAGCAGTACTTC.

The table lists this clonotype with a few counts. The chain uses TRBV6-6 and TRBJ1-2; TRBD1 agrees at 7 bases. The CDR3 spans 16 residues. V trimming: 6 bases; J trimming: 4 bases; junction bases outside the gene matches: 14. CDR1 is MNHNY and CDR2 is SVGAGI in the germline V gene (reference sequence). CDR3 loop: CASSPGQSLSPYGYTF. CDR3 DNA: TGTGCCAGCAGCCCGGGACAGTCCCTCTCCCCCTATGGCTACACCTTC.

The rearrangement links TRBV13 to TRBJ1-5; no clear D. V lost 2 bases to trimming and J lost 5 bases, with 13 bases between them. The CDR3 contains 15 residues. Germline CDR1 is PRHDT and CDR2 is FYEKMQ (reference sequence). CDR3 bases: TGTGCCAGCAGCTTAAGGCTTATTGGAGATCAGCCCCAGCATTTT. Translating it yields CASSLRLIGDQPQHF.

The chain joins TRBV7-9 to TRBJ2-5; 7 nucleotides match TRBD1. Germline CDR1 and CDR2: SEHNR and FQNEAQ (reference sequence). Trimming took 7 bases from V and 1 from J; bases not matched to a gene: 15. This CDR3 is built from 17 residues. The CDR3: CASTERPLRDSQETQYF. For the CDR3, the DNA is TGTGCCAGCACCGAACGCCCGCTCCGGGACAGCCAAGAGACCCAGTACTTC.

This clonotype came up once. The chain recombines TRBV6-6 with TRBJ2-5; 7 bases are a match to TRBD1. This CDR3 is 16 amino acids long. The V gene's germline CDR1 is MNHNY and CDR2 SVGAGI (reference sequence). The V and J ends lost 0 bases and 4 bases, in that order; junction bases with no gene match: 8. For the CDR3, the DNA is TGTGCCAGCAGTTACTCGTCCAGGGGGATAGGAGAGACCCAGTACTTC. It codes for CASSYSSRGIGETQYF.

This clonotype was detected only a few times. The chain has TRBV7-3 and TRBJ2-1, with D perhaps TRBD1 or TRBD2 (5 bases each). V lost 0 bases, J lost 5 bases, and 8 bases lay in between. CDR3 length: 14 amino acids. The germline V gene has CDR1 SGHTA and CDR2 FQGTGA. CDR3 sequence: CASSLTRGDNEQFF. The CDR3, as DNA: TGTGCCAGCAGCTTAACGAGGGGTGACAATGAGCAGTTCTTC. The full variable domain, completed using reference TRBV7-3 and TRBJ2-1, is GAGVSQTPSNKVTEKGKYVELRCDPISGHTALYWYRQSLGQGPEFLIYFQGTGAADDSGLPNDRFFAVRPEGSVSTLKIQRTERGDSAVYLCASSLTRGDNEQFFGPGTRLTVL.

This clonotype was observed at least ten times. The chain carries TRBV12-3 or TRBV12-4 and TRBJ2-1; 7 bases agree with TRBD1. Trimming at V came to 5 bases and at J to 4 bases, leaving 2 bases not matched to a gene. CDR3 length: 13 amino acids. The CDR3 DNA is TGTGCCAGCAGTCAGGGGGAGTACAATGAGCAGTTCTTC. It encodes CASSQGEYNEQFF.

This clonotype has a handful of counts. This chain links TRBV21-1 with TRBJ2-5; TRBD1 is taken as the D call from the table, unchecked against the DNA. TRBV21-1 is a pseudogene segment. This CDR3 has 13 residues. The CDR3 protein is CASSGTGMKTQYF. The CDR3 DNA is TGTGCCAGCAGTGGGACAGGGATGAAGACCCAGTACTTC.

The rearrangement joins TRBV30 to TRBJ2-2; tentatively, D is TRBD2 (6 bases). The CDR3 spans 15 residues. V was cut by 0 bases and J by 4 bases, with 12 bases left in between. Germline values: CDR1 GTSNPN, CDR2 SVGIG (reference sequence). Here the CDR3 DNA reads TGTGCCTGGAGTGTTGGGCAGGGAGGCACCGGGGAGCTGTTTTTT. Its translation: CAWSVGQGGTGELFF.

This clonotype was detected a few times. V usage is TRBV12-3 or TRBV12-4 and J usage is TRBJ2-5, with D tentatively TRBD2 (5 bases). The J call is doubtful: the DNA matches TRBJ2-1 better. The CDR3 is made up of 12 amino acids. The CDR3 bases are TGTGCCAGCAGTTTTACGACTACCCAGCAGTTCTTC. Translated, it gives CASSFTTTQQFF.

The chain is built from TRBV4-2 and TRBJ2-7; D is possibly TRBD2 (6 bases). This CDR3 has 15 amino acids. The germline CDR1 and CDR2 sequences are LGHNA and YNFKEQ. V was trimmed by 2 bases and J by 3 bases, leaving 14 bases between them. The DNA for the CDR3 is TGTGCCAGCAGCCAACAGGAGGGTATAGGCTACGAGCAGTACTTC. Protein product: CASSQQEGIGYEQYF.

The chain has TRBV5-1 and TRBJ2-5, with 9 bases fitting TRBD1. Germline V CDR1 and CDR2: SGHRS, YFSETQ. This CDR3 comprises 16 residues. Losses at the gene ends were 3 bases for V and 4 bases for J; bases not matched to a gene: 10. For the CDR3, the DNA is TGCGCCAGCAGCTGGGGGGACAGGGAAGGAGGAGAGACCCAGTACTTC. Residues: CASSWGDREGGETQYF.

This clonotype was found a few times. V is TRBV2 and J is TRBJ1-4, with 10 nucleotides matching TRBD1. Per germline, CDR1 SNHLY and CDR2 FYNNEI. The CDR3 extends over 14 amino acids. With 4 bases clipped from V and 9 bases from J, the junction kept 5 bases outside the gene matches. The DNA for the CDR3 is TGTGCCAGCAGTGTGGACAGGGGGATTAAAAAACTGTTTTTT. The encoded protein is CASSVDRGIKKLFF.